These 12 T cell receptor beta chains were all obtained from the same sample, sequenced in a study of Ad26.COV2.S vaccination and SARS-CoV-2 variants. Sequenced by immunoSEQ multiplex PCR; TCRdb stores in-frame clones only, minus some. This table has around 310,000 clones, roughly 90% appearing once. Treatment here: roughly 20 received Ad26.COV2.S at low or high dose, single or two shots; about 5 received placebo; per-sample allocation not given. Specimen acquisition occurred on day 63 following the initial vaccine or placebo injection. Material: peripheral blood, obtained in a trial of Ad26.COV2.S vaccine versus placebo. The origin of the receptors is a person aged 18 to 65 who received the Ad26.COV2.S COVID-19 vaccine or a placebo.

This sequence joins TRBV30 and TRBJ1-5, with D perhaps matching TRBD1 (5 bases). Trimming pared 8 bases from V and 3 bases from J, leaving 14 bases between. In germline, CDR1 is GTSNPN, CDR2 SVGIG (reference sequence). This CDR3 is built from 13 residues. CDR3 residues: CALGQGNNQPQHF. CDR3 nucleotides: TGTGCCCTAGGACAAGGAAACAATCAGCCCCAGCATTTT.

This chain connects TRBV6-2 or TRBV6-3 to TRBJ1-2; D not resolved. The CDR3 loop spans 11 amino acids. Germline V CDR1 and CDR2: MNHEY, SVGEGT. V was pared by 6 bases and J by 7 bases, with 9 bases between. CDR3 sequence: CASSQVGGYTF. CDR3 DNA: TGTGCCAGCAGCCAAGTGGGTGGCTACACCTTC.

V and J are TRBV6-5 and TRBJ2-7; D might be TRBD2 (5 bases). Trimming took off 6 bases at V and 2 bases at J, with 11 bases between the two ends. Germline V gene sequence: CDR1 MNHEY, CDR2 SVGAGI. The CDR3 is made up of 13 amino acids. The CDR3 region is CASSILGTYEQYV. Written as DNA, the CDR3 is TGTGCCAGCAGCATACTAGGGACCTACGAGCAGTACGTC.

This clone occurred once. The CDR3 coding sequence is TGTGCCAGCTCACCCGTCCTAGGGGGAGACACTGAAGCTTTCTTT. This encodes CASSPVLGGDTEAFF. The rearrangement uses TRBV18 and TRBJ1-1, with TRBD1 as a possible D gene (6 bases). V lost 3 bases and J lost 3, with 14 bases in between. There are 15 residues in the CDR3. Germline CDR1 reads KGHSH; CDR2 reads LQKENI.

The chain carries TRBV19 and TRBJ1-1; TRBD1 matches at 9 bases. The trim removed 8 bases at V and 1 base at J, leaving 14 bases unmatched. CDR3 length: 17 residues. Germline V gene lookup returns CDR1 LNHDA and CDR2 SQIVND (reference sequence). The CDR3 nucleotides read TGTGCCAGTTTTAAACTGGGACAGGGTCTCGGGAACACTGAAGCTTTCTTT. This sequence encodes CASFKLGQGLGNTEAFF.

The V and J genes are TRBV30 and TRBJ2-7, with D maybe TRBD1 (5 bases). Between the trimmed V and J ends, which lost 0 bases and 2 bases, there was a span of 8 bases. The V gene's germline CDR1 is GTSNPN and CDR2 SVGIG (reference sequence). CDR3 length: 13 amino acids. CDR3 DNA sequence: TGTGCCTGGAGTGTAGGGGTCACCTACGAGCAGTACGTC. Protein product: CAWSVGVTYEQYV.

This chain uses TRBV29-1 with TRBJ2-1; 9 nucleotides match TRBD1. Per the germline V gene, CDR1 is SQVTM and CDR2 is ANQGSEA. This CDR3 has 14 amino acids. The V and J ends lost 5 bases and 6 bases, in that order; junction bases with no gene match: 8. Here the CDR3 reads CSVLGTGITNEQFF. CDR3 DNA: TGCAGCGTTTTAGGGACAGGGATTACCAATGAGCAGTTCTTC.

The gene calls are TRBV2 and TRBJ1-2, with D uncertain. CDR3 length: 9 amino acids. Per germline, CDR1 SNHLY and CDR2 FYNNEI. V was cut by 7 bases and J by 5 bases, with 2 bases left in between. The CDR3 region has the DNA TGTGCCAGCAAGTATGGCTACACCTTC. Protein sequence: CASKYGYTF.

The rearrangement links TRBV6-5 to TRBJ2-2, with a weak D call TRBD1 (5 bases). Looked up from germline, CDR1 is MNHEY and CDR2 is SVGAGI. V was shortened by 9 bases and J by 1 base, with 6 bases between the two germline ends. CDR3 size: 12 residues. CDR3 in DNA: TGTGCCAGAGACAGGAACACCGGGGAGCTGTTTTTT. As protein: CARDRNTGELFF.

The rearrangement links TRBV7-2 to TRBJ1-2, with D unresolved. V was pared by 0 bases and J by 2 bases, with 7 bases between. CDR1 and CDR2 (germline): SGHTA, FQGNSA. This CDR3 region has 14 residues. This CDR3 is CASSLAHSNYGYTF. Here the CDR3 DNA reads TGTGCCAGCAGCTTAGCACACAGCAACTATGGCTACACCTTC.

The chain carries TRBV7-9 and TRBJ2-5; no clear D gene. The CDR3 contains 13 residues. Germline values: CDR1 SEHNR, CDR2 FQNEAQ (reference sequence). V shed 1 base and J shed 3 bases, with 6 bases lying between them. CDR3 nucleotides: TGTGCCAGCAGCTTAGATGTAGAAGAGACCCAGTACTTC. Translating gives CASSLDVEETQYF.

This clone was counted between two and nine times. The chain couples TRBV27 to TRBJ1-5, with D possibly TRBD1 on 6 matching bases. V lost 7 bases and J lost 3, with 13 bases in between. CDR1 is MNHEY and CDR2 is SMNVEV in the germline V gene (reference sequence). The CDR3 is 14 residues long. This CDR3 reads CASKQGGINQPQHF. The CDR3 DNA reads TGTGCCAGCAAACAAGGGGGTATCAATCAGCCCCAGCATTTT.